The 28 T cell receptor beta chains below were found in one sample sequenced in a study of CD8 T cells in ankylosing spondylitis. One entry per CDR3 protein results from TCRdb running MiXCR on the 5' RACE reads. The data hold around 130,000 distinct CDR3 sequences, with approximately 9.7% observed a single time. Input material: blood, either unsorted or a sorted T cell fraction (not recorded which). The receptors were gathered from a male donor with ankylosing spondylitis or in good health (not recorded which).

This clonotype was recorded at least ten times. The genes are TRBV7-2 and TRBJ1-6, with 11 bases that match TRBD1. The ends lost 5 bases at V and 9 bases at J; junction bases unmatched: 6. The CDR3 has 15 residues. Germline lookup yields CDR1 SGHTA and CDR2 FQGNSA. In nucleotides, the CDR3 is TGTGCCAGCAGCGAGGGACAGGGGGGGATTTCACCCCTCCACTTT. The encoded protein is CASSEGQGGISPLHF.

Many counts were recorded for this clonotype. The chain recombines TRBV5-5 with TRBJ2-5, with TRBD1 matching 11 bases. The junction had 6 bases not matched to a gene; V was cut back by 1 base and J by 4 bases. Germline lookup yields CDR1 SGHKS and CDR2 YYEKEE (reference sequence). The CDR3 runs to 16 residues. The CDR3 is CASSLNGQGARETQYF. The CDR3 DNA follows: TGTGCCAGCAGCTTGAATGGACAGGGGGCGCGAGAGACCCAGTACTTC.

This clonotype has at least ten counts. CDR3 sequence reads: CATRAISASYEQYF. The CDR3, as DNA: TGTGCCACCAGGGCGATCAGCGCATCCTACGAGCAGTACTTC. This chain uses TRBV15 with TRBJ2-7; D not certain. Germline lookup yields CDR1 LNHNV and CDR2 YYDKDF (reference sequence). Trimming shortened V by 6 bases and J by 1 base, and 13 bases separated the two germline ends. The CDR3 loop spans 14 amino acids. The full variable domain, in which reference TRBV15 and TRBJ2-7 provide the parts outside the CDR3, is DAMVIQNPRYQVTQFGKPVTLSCSQTLNHNVMYWYQQKSSQAPKLLFHYYDKDFNNEADTPDNFQSRRPNTSFCFLDIRSPGLGDTAMYLCATRAISASYEQYFGPGTRLTVT.

The sample holds a few counts of this clonotype. The chain recombines TRBV10-3 with TRBJ2-5, with TRBD2 matching over 11 bases. The CDR3 runs to 14 residues. The V gene end was trimmed by 10 bases and the J gene end by 0 bases; junction bases not matched to a gene: 4. From germline, CDR1 is ENHRY and CDR2 SYGVKD. This CDR3 is CATGTSGYQETQYF. In DNA form, the CDR3 reads TGTGCCACGGGGACTAGCGGATACCAAGAGACCCAGTACTTC.

This chain joins TRBV11-3 and TRBJ2-1, with D perhaps matching TRBD1 or TRBD2 (5 bases each). Germline V gives CDR1 SGHNT, CDR2 YENEEA. CDR3 length: 14 amino acids. Deletions cut 5 bases from V and 4 bases from J, with 12 bases between. CDR3 residues: CASSVGTPYNEQFF. Written as DNA, the CDR3 is TGTGCCAGCAGCGTGGGGACGCCATACAATGAGCAGTTCTTC. The variable domain in full, completed from reference TRBV11-3 and TRBJ2-1, reads EAGVVQSPRYKIIEKKQPVAFWCNPISGHNTLYWYLQNLGQGPELLIRYENEEAVDDSQLPKDRFSAERLKGVDSTLKIQPAELGDSAVYLCASSVGTPYNEQFFGPGTRLTVL.

This clonotype showed up many times. The chain links TRBV7-2 to TRBJ2-3; D could derive from TRBD1 or TRBD2 (5 bases each). The CDR3 is 16 amino acids. The germline CDR1 and CDR2 sequences are SGHTA and FQGNSA. Trimming pared 7 bases from V and 0 bases from J, leaving 17 bases between. This chain's CDR3 is CASTLSAGTSTDTQYF. The CDR3 DNA sequence: TGTGCCAGCACCCTCAGCGCAGGGACGAGCACAGATACGCAGTATTTT. The variable domain in full, completed from reference TRBV7-2 and TRBJ2-3, reads GAGVSQSPSNKVTEKGKDVELRCDPISGHTALYWYRQSLGQGLEFLIYFQGNSAPDKSGLPSDRFSAERTGGSVSTLTIQRTQQEDSAVYLCASTLSAGTSTDTQYFGPGTRLTVL.

This clonotype was seen repeatedly, ten times or more. The chain is built from TRBV7-2 and TRBJ2-1, with 11 bases lining up with TRBD2. This CDR3 contains 16 residues. V lost 1 base, J lost 9 bases, and 8 bases stayed unmatched. Per germline, CDR1 SGHTA and CDR2 FQGNSA. CDR3 in amino acids: CASSLDVAGGLSEQFF. The DNA for the CDR3 is TGTGCCAGCAGCTTAGACGTAGCGGGAGGGTTATCTGAGCAGTTCTTC.

Many counts were recorded for this clonotype. The rearrangement joins TRBV29-1 to TRBJ2-3; D gene ambiguous. The CDR3 is made up of 13 amino acids. Germline values: CDR1 SQVTM, CDR2 ANQGSEA. V lost 3 bases and J lost 11, with 18 bases in between. DNA for the CDR3: TGCAGCGTTGATGGGGTGAGGATTCAGGAGCAGTATTTT. It specifies CSVDGVRIQEQYF.

This clonotype appeared many times. This rearrangement joins TRBV7-2 to TRBJ2-4, with D unresolved. The CDR3 consists of 13 residues. Germline CDR1 is SGHTA and CDR2 is FQGNSA. V was clipped by 2 bases and J by 4 bases, with 6 bases between them. Here the CDR3 DNA reads TGTGCCAGCAGCTTATTACCGAAAAACATTCAGTACTTC. Encoded protein: CASSLLPKNIQYF.

This clonotype appeared many times. The rearrangement uses TRBV4-1 and TRBJ2-5; weak D call: TRBD1 (6 bases). From germline, CDR1 is MGHRA and CDR2 YSYEKL. This CDR3 region has 14 residues. Trimming removed 3 bases from V and 9 bases from J, with 17 bases in between. Here the CDR3 reads CASSQQTGPWAQYF. The CDR3 nucleotides are TGCGCCAGCAGCCAGCAGACAGGTCCTTGGGCCCAGTACTTC.

The table lists this clonotype with many counts. J is TRBJ1-2 and V is TRBV20-1; D may be TRBD1 (5 bases). The length of the CDR3 is 13 residues. Germline V CDR1 and CDR2: DFQATT, SNEGSKA (reference sequence). Trimming removed 0 bases from V and 6 bases from J, with 11 bases in between. In nucleotides, the CDR3 is TGCAGTGCTAGAGATTGGGACGGGGATGGCTACACCTTC. As protein: CSARDWDGDGYTF.

This clonotype was counted a few times. V and J are TRBV29-1 and TRBJ1-3, with D possibly matching TRBD1 (5 bases). V dropped 7 bases and J dropped 4 bases, with 14 bases sitting between them. CDR1 and CDR2 (germline): SQVTM, ANQGSEA. This CDR3 spans 13 amino acids. The CDR3 nucleotides are TGCAGCGCAGCCCAGGGTCTCGGAAACACCATATATTTT. This codes for CSAAQGLGNTIYF.

Details on this clonotype: Just one base apart from a much larger clone, this may be a read error. This rearrangement joins TRBV29-1 to TRBJ2-2, with D possibly TRBD1 on 5 matching bases. V shed 6 bases and J shed 7 bases, with 12 bases lying between them. Germline V gene sequence: CDR1 SQVTM, CDR2 ANQGSEA. The CDR3 runs to 12 residues. Written as DNA, the CDR3 is TGCAGCGTGGACAACCCCAGCGGGGAGCTGTTTTTT. Translation: CSVDNPSGELFF.

The J gene is TRBJ2-5, the V gene TRBV7-3, with D possibly TRBD2 on 6 matching bases. Per germline, CDR1 SGHTA and CDR2 FQGTGA. V dropped 5 bases and J dropped 1 base, with 8 bases sitting between them. The CDR3 loop spans 13 amino acids. CDR3 sequence: CASSREPQETQYF. As DNA, the CDR3 is TGTGCCAGCAGCCGGGAGCCCCAAGAGACCCAGTACTTC. Filled out from reference TRBV7-3 and TRBJ2-5, the complete variable domain reads GAGVSQTPSNKVTEKGKYVELRCDPISGHTALYWYRQSLGQGPEFLIYFQGTGAADDSGLPNDRFFAVRPEGSVSTLKIQRTERGDSAVYLCASSREPQETQYFGPGTRLLVL.

This clonotype was found many times. V usage is TRBV20-1 and J usage is TRBJ2-1, with 9 bases that match TRBD2. This CDR3 is 15 amino acids long. The germline gives CDR1 DFQATT, CDR2 SNEGSKA (reference sequence). V shed 1 base, J shed 5 bases, and the junction held 6 bases outside the gene matches. This CDR3 reads CSARAPGLADNEQFF. As DNA, the CDR3 is TGCAGTGCTAGAGCCCCGGGACTAGCAGACAATGAGCAGTTCTTC.

This clonotype was counted ten times or more. J is TRBJ2-2 and V is TRBV4-3; 15 bases map to TRBD2. The CDR3 is made up of 16 amino acids. With V trimmed by 4 bases and J by 6 bases, 3 bases remained unmatched. Germline lookup yields CDR1 LGHNA and CDR2 YSLEER. CDR3 coding DNA: TGCGCCAGCAGCCTCGGACTAGCGGGAGGGCCCGGGGAGCTGTTTTTT. Protein sequence: CASSLGLAGGPGELFF.

Ten or more counts support this clonotype. The rearrangement joins TRBV7-6 to TRBJ2-1; 9 bases are a match to TRBD2. The V and J ends lost 5 bases and 4 bases, in that order; junction bases with no gene match: 3. The CDR3 is 14 residues long. Germline CDR1 SGHVS, CDR2 FNYEAQ. CDR3 region: CASSLTSGYNEQFF. The CDR3 bases are TGTGCCAGCAGCCTGACTAGCGGATACAATGAGCAGTTCTTC. The full variable domain, in which reference TRBV7-6 and TRBJ2-1 provide the parts outside the CDR3, is GAGVSQSPRYKVTKRGQDVALRCDPISGHVSLYWYRQALGQGPEFLTYFNYEAQQDKSGLPNDRFSAERPEGSISTLTIQRTEQRDSAMYRCASSLTSGYNEQFFGPGTRLTVL.

With regard to this clonotype: This may be a read error, as it is one base from a much larger clone. The chain combines TRBV6-5 with TRBJ2-5, with a weak D call TRBD2 (5 bases). Germline CDR1 MNHEY, CDR2 SVGAGI. The V gene lost 0 bases and the J gene lost 5 bases, with 13 bases spanning the gap. There are 15 residues in the CDR3. The CDR3 region has the DNA TGTGCCAGCAGTTACTCGCGTCTAGCCCAGGAGACCCAGTACTTC. It codes for CASSYSRLAQETQYF.

The sample holds many counts of this clonotype. CDR3 residues: CASSLESNYGYTF. For the CDR3, the DNA is TGCGCCAGCAGCTTGGAAAGTAACTATGGCTACACCTTC. The V call is TRBV5-1, the J call TRBJ1-2; no clear D gene. CDR1 is SGHRS and CDR2 is YFSETQ in the germline V gene. Between the trimmed V and J ends, which lost 0 bases and 1 base, there was a span of 4 bases. This CDR3 is 13 amino acids long.

This clonotype was seen ten or more times. The chain employs TRBV5-4 and TRBJ2-1, with D possibly matching TRBD1 (6 bases). V was pared by 4 bases and J by 3 bases, with 11 bases between. The CDR3 runs 14 residues. CDR1 SGHNT and CDR2 YYREEE come from the germline V gene (reference sequence). CDR3 DNA: TGTGCCAGCAGCCGGACAGCGAGCTACAATGAGCAGTTCTTC. Translated, it gives CASSRTASYNEQFF.

As regards this clonotype: The junction departs from the called germline gene at one end, perhaps through a read error. This chain links TRBV12-3 or TRBV12-4 with TRBJ2-1; D is possibly TRBD1 (6 bases). The CDR3 loop spans 18 amino acids. CDR3 sequence (DNA): TGTGCCAGCTGTTTACTTGTGGGACAAACTCTTCGTTACAATGAGCAGTTCTTC. It translates to CASCLLVGQTLRYNEQFF.

In this sample, this clonotype turned up many times. The chain recombines TRBV24-1 with TRBJ2-5; D unclear. Germline CDR1 is KGHDR and CDR2 is SFDVKD. The CDR3 covers 12 residues. The ends were cut back, 1 base at V and 5 bases at J, with 4 bases in the middle. The CDR3 DNA follows: TGTGCCACCAGTGATTTCTCGGAGACCCAGTACTTC. It encodes CATSDFSETQYF.

This chain's CDR3 is CASSFRDRQETQYF. In nucleotides, the CDR3 is TGTGCCAGCAGTTTCAGGGACAGGCAAGAGACCCAGTACTTC. The rearrangement links TRBV12-3 or TRBV12-4 to TRBJ2-5, with 8 positions matching TRBD1. The CDR3 has 14 amino acids. Trimming took 3 bases from V and 2 from J; bases not matched to a gene: 2.

This clonotype was recorded at least ten times. The V call is TRBV5-1, the J call TRBJ2-7, with D perhaps assigned TRBD1 or TRBD2 (5 bases each). Germline CDR1 SGHRS, CDR2 YFSETQ. V shed 2 bases and J shed 0 bases, with 9 bases lying between them. This CDR3 region has 14 residues. The CDR3, as DNA: TGCGCCAGCAGCTTTCGGGGCAACTCCTACGAGCAGTACTTC. Translating gives CASSFRGNSYEQYF. Full variable domain (outside the CDR3, taken from reference TRBV5-1 and TRBJ2-7): KAGVTQTPRYLIKTRGQQVTLSCSPISGHRSVSWYQQTPGQGLQFLFEYFSETQRNKGNFPGRFSGRQFSNSRSEMNVSTLELGDSALYLCASSFRGNSYEQYFGPGTRLTVT.

This chain links TRBV5-1 with TRBJ2-7; perhaps TRBD2 as D (5 bases). CDR3 length equals 15 residues. The ends were cut back, 4 bases at V and 1 base at J, with 15 bases in the middle. In germline, CDR1 is SGHRS, CDR2 YFSETQ. The CDR3 DNA is TGCGCCAGCAGCCGCACGAGGGCTTCGTCCTACGAGCAGTACTTC. This encodes CASSRTRASSYEQYF. Combining the CDR3 with reference TRBV5-1 and TRBJ2-7 gives the whole variable domain KAGVTQTPRYLIKTRGQQVTLSCSPISGHRSVSWYQQTPGQGLQFLFEYFSETQRNKGNFPGRFSGRQFSNSRSEMNVSTLELGDSALYLCASSRTRASSYEQYFGPGTRLTVT.

Many counts were recorded for this clonotype. This sequence joins TRBV5-1 and TRBJ2-2; tentatively, D is TRBD1 (6 bases). The V and J ends lost 4 bases and 4 bases respectively, with 20 bases between them. CDR3 size: 17 residues. Germline V CDR1 and CDR2: SGHRS, YFSETQ. The CDR3 region is CASSVQPTGSATGELFF. CDR3 in DNA: TGCGCCAGCAGCGTACAACCCACAGGGTCCGCCACCGGGGAGCTGTTTTTT.

This clonotype was observed at least ten times. This chain links TRBV5-1 with TRBJ2-1; no reliable D call. V lost 1 base to trimming and J lost 6 bases, with 8 bases between them. This CDR3 has 13 residues. CDR1 and CDR2 (germline): SGHRS, YFSETQ. This chain's CDR3 is CASSLFKLNEQFF. CDR3 coding DNA: TGCGCCAGCAGCTTGTTTAAGCTCAATGAGCAGTTCTTC. The full variable domain, with the rest looked up from reference TRBV5-1 and TRBJ2-1, is KAGVTQTPRYLIKTRGQQVTLSCSPISGHRSVSWYQQTPGQGLQFLFEYFSETQRNKGNFPGRFSGRQFSNSRSEMNVSTLELGDSALYLCASSLFKLNEQFFGPGTRLTVL.

This clonotype showed up just a few times. The chain uses TRBV3-1 and TRBJ2-1, with TRBD2 matching 10 bases. The CDR3 consists of 15 residues. The J segment lost 4 bases and the V segment lost 5 bases, leaving 5 bases of the junction unmatched. The germline V gene encodes CDR1 LGHDT and CDR2 YNNKEL (reference sequence). The CDR3 here is CASSELAGSYNEQFF. CDR3 nucleotides: TGTGCCAGCAGCGAACTAGCGGGGTCATACAATGAGCAGTTCTTC.